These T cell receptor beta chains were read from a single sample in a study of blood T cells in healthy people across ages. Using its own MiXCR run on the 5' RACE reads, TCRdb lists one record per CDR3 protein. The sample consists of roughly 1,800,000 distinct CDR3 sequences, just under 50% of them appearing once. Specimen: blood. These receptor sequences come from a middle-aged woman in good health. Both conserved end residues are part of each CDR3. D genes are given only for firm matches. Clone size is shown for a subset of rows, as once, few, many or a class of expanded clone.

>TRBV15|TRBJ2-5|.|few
TGTGCCACCAGTCGGGGTTCCCAAGAGACCCAGTACTTC
CATSRGSQETQYF
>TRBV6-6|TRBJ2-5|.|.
TGTGCCAGCAGGGACACAGGGCTAGAGACCCAGTACTTC
CASRDTGLETQYF
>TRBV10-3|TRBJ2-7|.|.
TGTGCCATCAGTGGCGGAGGGGGCGATGAGCAGTACTTC
CAISGGGGDEQYF
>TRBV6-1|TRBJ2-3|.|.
TGTGCCAGCATACGACAGGCGACAGATACGCAGTATTTT
CASIRQATDTQYF
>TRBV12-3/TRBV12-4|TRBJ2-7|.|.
TGTGCCAGCAGTTTAAGGGTCCCCTACGAGCAGTACTTC
CASSLRVPYEQYF
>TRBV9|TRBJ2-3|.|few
TGTGCCAGCAGCGTAGTGGGTCAGGGGGGCAGCACAGATACGCAGTATTTT
CASSVVGQGGSTDTQYF
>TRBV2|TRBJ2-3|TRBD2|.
TGTGCCAGCAGTGAAGGAGCTAGCGGGGGGGAGGCAGATACGCAGTATTTT
CASSEGASGGEADTQYF
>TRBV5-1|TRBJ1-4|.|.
TGCGCCAGCAGCTTGGACCAGGGTGATGAAAAACTGTTTTTT
CASSLDQGDEKLFF
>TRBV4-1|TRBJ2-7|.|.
TGCGCCAGCAGCCACTTAGTAGACTACGAGCAGTACTTC
CASSHLVDYEQYF
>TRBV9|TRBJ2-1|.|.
TGTGCCAGCAGCGCCCAACGTCGAGGGAATGAGCAGTTCTTC
CASSAQRRGNEQFF
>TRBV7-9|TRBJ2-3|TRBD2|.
TGTGCCAGCAGCTTAGCGCCGCTTTCGGGCGGGGGACGCACAGATACGCAGTATTTT
CASSLAPLSGGGRTDTQYF
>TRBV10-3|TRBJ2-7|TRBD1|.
TGTGCCATCAGTGAGGCAGGGACAGTGGTCGAGCAGTACTTC
CAISEAGTVVEQYF
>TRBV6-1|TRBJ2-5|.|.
TGTGCCAACCAACCCGGGACACCGAGGGGGACCCAGTACTTC
CANQPGTPRGTQYF
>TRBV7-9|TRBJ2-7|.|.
TGTGCCAGCAGCTTAGGTTCGGCTAGCGCCGCCTACGAGCAGTACTTC
CASSLGSASAAYEQYF
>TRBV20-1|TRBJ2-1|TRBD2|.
TGCAGTGCTAGAGATCGTGGGAGCGGGGGGTTCTACAATGAGCAGTTCTTC
CSARDRGSGGFYNEQFF
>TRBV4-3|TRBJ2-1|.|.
TGCGCCAGCAGCCAAGCATTAGTAGGGATGGACAATGAGCAGTTCTTC
CASSQALVGMDNEQFF
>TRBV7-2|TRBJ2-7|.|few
TGTGCCAGCAGCTTAGACCATAGAAGCGAGCAGTACTTC
CASSLDHRSEQYF
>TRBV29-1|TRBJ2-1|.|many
TGCAGCGTTGAGGGATCCAATGAGCAGTTCTTC
CSVEGSNEQFF
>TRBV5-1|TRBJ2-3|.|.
TGCGCCAGCACCAGATGGGGAGGCCCCACAGATACGCAGTATTTT
CASTRWGGPTDTQYF
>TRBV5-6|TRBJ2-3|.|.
TGTGCCAGCAGCTCACCGGGCCTCAGAGACACAGATACGCAGTATTTT
CASSSPGLRDTDTQYF
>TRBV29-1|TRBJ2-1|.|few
TGCAGCGTTGTTGTCCGCAGGGCAAACCGGTTCTTC
CSVVVRRANRFF
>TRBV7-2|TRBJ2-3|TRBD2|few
TGTGCCAGCAGCTTCGGAGCGGGGGGGCAAGATACGCAGTATTTT
CASSFGAGGQDTQYF
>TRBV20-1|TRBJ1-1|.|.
TGCAGTGCTAGAGATCAGGGCAGTCTGAACACTGAAGCTTTCTTT
CSARDQGSLNTEAFF
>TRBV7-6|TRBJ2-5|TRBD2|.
TGTGCCAGCAGCTTATCCCCTAGCGGGGGGGCCTTTCAAGAGACCCAGTACTTC
CASSLSPSGGAFQETQYF
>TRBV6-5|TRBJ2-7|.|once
TGTGCCAACAGCGCCAGTGTGGCCACCTACGAGCAGTACTTC
CANSASVATYEQYF
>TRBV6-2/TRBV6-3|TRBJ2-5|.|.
TGTGCCAGCAGACGGGACCTAGTAACCCAGTACTTC
CASRRDLVTQYF
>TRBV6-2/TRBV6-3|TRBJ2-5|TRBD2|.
TGTGCCAGCAGTTACGGCGGCCGACTAGCTTTTCGGGAGACCCAGTACTTC
CASSYGGRLAFRETQYF
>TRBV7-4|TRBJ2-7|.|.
TGTGCCAGCAGCTTAGTTCCTCGGCAGGGAGGATACGAGCAGTACTTC
CASSLVPRQGGYEQYF
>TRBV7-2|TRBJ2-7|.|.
TGTGCCAGCAGCTTGGGGGTAGCGACTGGCCGAACCTCCTACGAGCAGTACTTC
CASSLGVATGRTSYEQYF